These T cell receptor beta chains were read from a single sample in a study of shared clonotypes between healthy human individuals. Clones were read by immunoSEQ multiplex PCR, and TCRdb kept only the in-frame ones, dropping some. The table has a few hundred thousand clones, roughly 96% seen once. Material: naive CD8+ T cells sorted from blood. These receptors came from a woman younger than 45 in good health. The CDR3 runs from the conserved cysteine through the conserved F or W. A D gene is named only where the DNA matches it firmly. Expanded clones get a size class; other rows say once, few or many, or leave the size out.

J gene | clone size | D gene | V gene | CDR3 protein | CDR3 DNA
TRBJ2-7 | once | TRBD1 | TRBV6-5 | CASSYPTGGDEQYF | TGTGCCAGCAGTTACCCTACAGGGGGCGACGAGCAGTACTTC
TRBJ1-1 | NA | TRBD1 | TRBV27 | CASRWTGNTEAFF | TGTGCCAGCAGATGGACAGGGAACACTGAAGCTTTCTTT
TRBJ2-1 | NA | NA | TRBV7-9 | CASSLVGNEQFF | TGTGCCAGCAGCTTAGTAGGCAATGAGCAGTTCTTC
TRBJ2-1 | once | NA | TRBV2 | CAWRLFYNEQFF | TGTGCCTGGAGACTTTTCTACAATGAGCAGTTCTTC
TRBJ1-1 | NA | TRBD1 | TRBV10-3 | CANRDRGMERTEAFF | TGTGCCAACAGGGACAGGGGCATGGAGAGGACTGAAGCTTTCTTT
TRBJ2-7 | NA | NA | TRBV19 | CASSFSGARGAYEQYF | TGTGCCAGTAGTTTTTCCGGGGCTAGGGGGGCCTACGAGCAGTACTTC
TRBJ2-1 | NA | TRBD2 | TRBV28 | CASSPLEGLAGTDEQFF | TGTGCCAGCAGTCCTCTGGAGGGACTAGCGGGAACCGATGAGCAGTTCTTC
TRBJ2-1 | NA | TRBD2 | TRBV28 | CASGQGASGWNYNEQFF | TGTGCCAGCGGTCAGGGCGCTAGCGGGTGGAACTACAACGAGCAGTTCTTC
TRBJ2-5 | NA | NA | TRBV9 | CASSTSGRIQETQYF | TGTGCCAGCAGCACCTCGGGACGGATACAAGAGACCCAGTACTTC
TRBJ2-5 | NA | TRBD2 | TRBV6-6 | CASSLFSGREETQYF | TGTGCCAGCAGTCTGTTTAGCGGGAGAGAGGAGACCCAGTACTTC
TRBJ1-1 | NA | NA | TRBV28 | CASSYDRWVTEAFF | TGTGCCAGCAGTTATGACAGGTGGGTCACTGAAGCTTTCTTT
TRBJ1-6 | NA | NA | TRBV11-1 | CASSPETGGHNSPLHF | TGTGCCAGCAGCCCCGAGACAGGCGGCCATAATTCACCCCTCCACTTT
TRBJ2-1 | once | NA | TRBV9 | CASSVEGGGPYNEQFF | TGTGCCAGCAGCGTAGAAGGGGGAGGCCCCTACAATGAGCAGTTCTTC
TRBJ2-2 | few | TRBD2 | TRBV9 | CASTLAGEGTGELFF | TGTGCCAGCACCCTAGCGGGAGAGGGCACCGGGGAGCTGTTTTTT
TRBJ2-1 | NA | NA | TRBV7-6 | CASSQGPSPEFF | TGTGCCAGCAGCCAGGGACCGTCTCCTGAGTTCTTC
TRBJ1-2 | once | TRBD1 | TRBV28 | CASRGAYRGLYGYTF | TGTGCCAGCAGAGGAGCCTACAGGGGGCTTTATGGCTACACCTTC
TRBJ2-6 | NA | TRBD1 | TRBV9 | CASSAGQAGANVLTF | TGTGCCAGCAGCGCAGGACAGGCTGGGGCCAACGTCCTGACTTTC
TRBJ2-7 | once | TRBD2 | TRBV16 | CASSHGLAGYEQYF | TGTGCCAGCAGCCACGGACTAGCGGGATACGAGCAGTACTTC
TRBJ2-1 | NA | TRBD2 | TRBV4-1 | CASSQDGGLAGPYNEQFF | TGCGCCAGCAGCCAAGATGGTGGACTAGCGGGACCATACAATGAGCAGTTCTTC
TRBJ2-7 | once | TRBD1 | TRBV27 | CTSSSGTATYEQYF | TGTACCAGCAGTTCCGGGACAGCAACCTACGAGCAGTACTTC
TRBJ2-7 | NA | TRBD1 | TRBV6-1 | CASSERGQGKEQYF | TGTGCCAGCAGTGAAAGAGGACAGGGGAAGGAGCAGTACTTC
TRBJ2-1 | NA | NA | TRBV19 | CASSGRPYNEQFF | TGTGCCAGTAGCGGGCGTCCCTACAATGAGCAGTTCTTC
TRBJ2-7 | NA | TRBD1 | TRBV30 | CALQGPIPYEQYF | TGTGCCCTACAGGGGCCCATCCCTTACGAGCAGTACTTC
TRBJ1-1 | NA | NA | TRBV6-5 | CASSDTGLNTEAFF | TGTGCCAGCAGTGATACAGGGTTGAACACTGAAGCTTTCTTT
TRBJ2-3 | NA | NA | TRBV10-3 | CAISEWASTDTQYF | TGTGCCATCAGTGAGTGGGCTAGCACAGATACGCAGTATTTT
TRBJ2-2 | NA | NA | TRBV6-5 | CASSYVSTGELFF | TGTGCCAGCAGTTACGTGTCCACCGGGGAGCTGTTTTTT
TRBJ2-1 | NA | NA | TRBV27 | CASSLSGTSSYNEQFF | TGTGCCAGCAGTTTGTCAGGCACAAGCTCCTACAATGAGCAGTTCTTC
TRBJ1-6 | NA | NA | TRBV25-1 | CASSVDGLYSPLHF | TGTGCCAGCAGTGTGGACGGTTTGTATTCACCCCTCCACTTT
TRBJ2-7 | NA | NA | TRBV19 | CASSIEAHTSYEQYF | TGTGCCAGTAGTATAGAGGCACATACATCCTACGAGCAGTACTTC
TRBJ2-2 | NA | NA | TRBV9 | CASSGSTGELFF | TGTGCCAGCAGCGGAAGCACCGGGGAGCTGTTTTTT
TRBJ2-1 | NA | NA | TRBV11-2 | CAGGNNEQFF | TGTGCCGGAGGGAACAATGAGCAGTTCTTC
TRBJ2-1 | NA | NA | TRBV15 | CATSSPGRNNEQFF | TGTGCCACCAGCTCACCGGGACGGAACAATGAGCAGTTCTTC
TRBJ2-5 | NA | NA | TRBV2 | CASDPPSGARETQYF | TGTGCCAGCGACCCGCCGTCGGGAGCCCGGGAGACCCAGTACTTC
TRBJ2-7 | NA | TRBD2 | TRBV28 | CASSVGGVAPSSYEQYF | TGTGCCAGCAGTGTCGGGGGGGTAGCGCCTAGCTCCTACGAGCAGTACTTC
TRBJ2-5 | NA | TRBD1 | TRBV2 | CASSHYRGNQETQYF | TGTGCCAGCAGTCATTACAGGGGTAACCAAGAGACCCAGTACTTC
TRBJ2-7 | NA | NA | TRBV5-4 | CASSSGGGRSYEQYF | TGTGCCAGCAGCTCCGGAGGGGGCCGCTCCTACGAGCAGTACTTC
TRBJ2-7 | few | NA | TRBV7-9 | CASSSSSRSVPYEQYF | TGTGCCAGCAGCTCCTCCTCGAGAAGTGTGCCCTACGAGCAGTACTTC
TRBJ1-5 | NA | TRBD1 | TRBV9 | CASSAGTGMGQPQHF | TGTGCCAGCAGCGCCGGGACAGGGATGGGGCAGCCCCAGCATTTT
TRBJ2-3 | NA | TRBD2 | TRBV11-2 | CASSNERGSDTQYF | TGTGCCAGCTCCAACGAGCGGGGTTCAGATACGCAGTATTTT
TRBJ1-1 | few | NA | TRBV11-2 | CASSLVPRPNTEAFF | TGTGCCAGCAGCTTAGTGCCCAGGCCGAACACTGAAGCTTTCTTT
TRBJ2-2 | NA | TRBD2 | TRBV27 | CASSLRLAGYTGELFF | TGTGCCAGCAGTCTCCGACTAGCGGGGTACACCGGGGAGCTGTTTTTT
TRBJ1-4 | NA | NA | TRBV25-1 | CASSEGQGLGEKLFF | TGTGCCAGCAGTGAGGGGCAGGGGCTTGGTGAAAAACTGTTTTTT
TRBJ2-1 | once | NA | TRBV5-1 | CASSPIAASSYNEQFF | TGCGCCAGCAGCCCAATTGCGGCGAGCTCCTACAATGAGCAGTTCTTC
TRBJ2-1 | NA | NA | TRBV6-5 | CASSNAGAYNEQFF | TGTGCCAGCAGTAATGCGGGCGCCTACAATGAGCAGTTCTTC
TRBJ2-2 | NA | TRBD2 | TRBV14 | CASSPRLAGAGGELFF | TGTGCCAGCAGCCCTCGGTTAGCGGGAGCGGGGGGGGAGCTGTTTTTT
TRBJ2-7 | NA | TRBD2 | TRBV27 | CASSFRASGYYEQYF | TGTGCCAGCAGTTTTAGGGCTAGCGGGTATTACGAGCAGTACTTC
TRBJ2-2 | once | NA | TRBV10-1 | CASRGGSPATNTGELFF | TGCGCCAGCAGGGGGGGTTCACCAGCAACGAACACCGGGGAGCTGTTTTTT
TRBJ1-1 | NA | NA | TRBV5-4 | CASSSGLGTMGEAFF | TGTGCCAGCAGCTCCGGACTTGGGACGATGGGGGAAGCTTTCTTT
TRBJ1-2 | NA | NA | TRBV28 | CASSPYKDQGNYGYTF | TGTGCCAGCAGTCCGTACAAAGATCAGGGAAACTATGGCTACACCTTC
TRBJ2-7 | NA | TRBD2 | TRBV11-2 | CASSFSDGGRAYEQYF | TGTGCCAGCAGCTTCTCCGATGGCGGGAGGGCCTACGAGCAGTACTTC
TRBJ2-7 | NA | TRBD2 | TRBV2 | CASLSSGTDYEQYF | TGTGCCAGCCTTTCTAGCGGAACAGATTACGAGCAGTACTTC
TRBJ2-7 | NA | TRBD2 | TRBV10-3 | CAISGTSGIPYEQYF | TGTGCCATCAGTGGGACTAGCGGGATCCCCTACGAGCAGTACTTC
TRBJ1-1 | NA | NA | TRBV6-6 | CASILGDTEAFF | TGTGCCAGCATCCTAGGGGACACTGAAGCTTTCTTT
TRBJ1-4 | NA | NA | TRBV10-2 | CASKLVGTTNEKLFF | TGCGCCAGCAAGTTGGTCGGGACAACAAATGAAAAACTGTTTTTT
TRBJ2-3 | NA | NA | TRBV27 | CASSPSAGQFSDTQYF | TGTGCCAGCAGTCCGTCGGCAGGGCAATTCTCGGATACGCAGTATTTT
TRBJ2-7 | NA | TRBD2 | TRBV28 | CASSSSRLAWYEQYF | TGTGCCAGCAGTTCCTCCCGACTAGCGTGGTACGAGCAGTACTTC
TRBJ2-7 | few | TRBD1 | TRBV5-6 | CASSLGGTGWYEQYF | TGTGCCAGCAGCTTGGGGGGGACAGGGTGGTACGAGCAGTACTTC